A single sample gave rise to the 26 T cell receptor beta chains below, sequenced in a study of beta chain features in type 1 diabetes. Every isolated RNA sample was fully reverse transcribed, so sequencing captured expressed TCRB transcripts. The table came from immunoSEQ multiplex PCR; TCRdb's copy has only in-frame clones and leaves some out. The sample yields some 410,000 clones, around 14% seen once. The sequenced sample consisted of naive CD4+ T cells from blood. The receptors stem from a young man in good health.

This clone appeared a few times. The chain links TRBV30 to TRBJ1-2, with TRBD1 matching 10 bases. The junction had 7 bases not matched to a gene; V was cut back by 5 bases and J by 7 bases. The CDR3 is 13 residues long. Germline lookup yields CDR1 GTSNPN and CDR2 SVGIG (reference sequence). The CDR3 DNA is TGTGCCTGGGGAGCAGGACAGGGGGTTGGCTACACCTTC. This gives the protein CAWGAGQGVGYTF.

This clone was seen only a few times. V usage is TRBV28 and J usage is TRBJ2-7; 9 bases align to TRBD1. This CDR3 has 16 amino acids. V lost 5 bases and J lost 1; bases outside the gene matches: 9. The germline gives CDR1 MDHEN, CDR2 SYDVKM. The CDR3 bases are TGTGCCAGCAGTGCTGCTCCGGGACAGGGTTCCTACGAGCAGTACGTC. Amino acids: CASSAAPGQGSYEQYV.

In its sample, this clone was seen a few times. This sequence joins TRBV25-1 and TRBJ1-2; no firm D call. Germline V lookup: CDR1 MGHDK, CDR2 SYGVNS. V was cut by 3 bases and J by 7 bases, with 12 bases left in between. CDR3 length: 13 residues. In DNA, the CDR3 is TGTGCCAGCAGTGATGTTTTACTGGGTGGCTACACCTTC. Translation gives CASSDVLLGGYTF.

The rearrangement joins TRBV5-1 to TRBJ2-1; 7 positions match TRBD1. J gave up 8 bases and V 4 bases, and 3 bases lay outside the gene matches. The germline V gene encodes CDR1 SGHRS and CDR2 YFSETQ. CDR3 length: 12 amino acids. The CDR3 DNA follows: TGCGCCAGCAGCCTTGGGACAGATGAGCAGTTCTTC. It specifies CASSLGTDEQFF.

This clone was recorded a few times. The chain recombines TRBV12-5 with TRBJ2-7, with D tentatively TRBD2 (5 bases). Trimming cost V 1 base and J 7 bases, with 5 bases left between them. From germline, CDR1 is LGHNT and CDR2 FRNRAP. CDR3 length: 11 residues. Here the CDR3 reads CASGLGLEQYV. CDR3 DNA: TGTGCTAGTGGTTTGGGACTAGAGCAGTACGTC.

This clone has a handful of counts. The chain couples TRBV2 to TRBJ1-4, with 9 bases matching TRBD1. The germline V gene has CDR1 SNHLY and CDR2 FYNNEI. There are 14 residues in the CDR3. J lost 7 bases, V lost 5 bases, and 5 bases had no gene match. CDR3 bases: TGTGCCAGCAGTTCCGGGACAGGGTCTGAAAAACTGTTTTTT. Its protein is CASSSGTGSEKLFF.

At least ten counts were recorded for this clone. This chain links TRBV29-1 with TRBJ2-5; the D gene is possibly TRBD2 (6 bases). This CDR3 spans 13 amino acids. Germline CDR1 SQVTM, CDR2 ANQGSEA. Trimming left V 8 bases short and J 5 bases short, with 18 bases between. CDR3 nucleotides: TGCAGCTACGAAACACGGGAGCACGAGACCCAGTACTTC. This translates into CSYETREHETQYF.

There are a few counts of this clone. The rearrangement uses TRBV2 and TRBJ2-1; 8 positions match TRBD2. The V segment lost 7 bases and the J segment 1 base; nucleotides outside the gene matches: 12. This CDR3 comprises 17 residues. Germline lookup yields CDR1 SNHLY and CDR2 FYNNEI. As DNA, the CDR3 is TGTGCCAGCACTATACCCAGCGGGAGAGGTTCCTACAATGAGCAGTTCTTC. Its protein product is CASTIPSGRGSYNEQFF.

The chain uses TRBV7-6 and TRBJ1-2; D remains ambiguous. Trimming removed 4 bases from V and 0 bases from J, with 6 bases in between. The CDR3 sequence is 13 residues long. Germline CDR1 is SGHVS and CDR2 is FNYEAQ. The CDR3 DNA follows: TGTGCCAGCAGCTCGGGAGCTAACTATGGCTACACCTTC. This sequence encodes CASSSGANYGYTF.

This clone was observed many times. This chain uses TRBV21-1 with TRBJ2-3; TRBD2, as called in the table, went unchecked against the DNA. TRBV21-1 corresponds to a pseudogene. This CDR3 region has 16 residues. The CDR3: CASSKEAGRGTDTQYF. CDR3 nucleotide sequence: TGTGCCAGCAGCAAGGAAGCGGGGAGAGGCACAGATACGCAGTATTTT.

The rearrangement joins TRBV4-3 to TRBJ2-5; 12 nucleotides match TRBD2. The CDR3 loop spans 18 amino acids. Per the germline V gene, CDR1 is LGHNA and CDR2 is YSLEER. The trim removed 0 bases at V and 5 bases at J, leaving 10 bases unmatched. The CDR3 nucleotides read TGCGCCAGCAGCCAAGATCCAGCGACTAGCGGGAGAGGGGAGACCCAGTACTTC. Amino acids: CASSQDPATSGRGETQYF.

The V and J genes are TRBV7-2 and TRBJ2-5; D remains unclear. This CDR3 is 10 amino acids long. V lost 4 bases to trimming and J lost 4 bases, with 1 base between them. Germline V CDR1 and CDR2: SGHTA, FQGNSA. In nucleotides, the CDR3 is TGTGCCAGCAGCTCAGAGACCCAGTACTTC. It encodes CASSSETQYF.

CDR3 sequence reads: CASSQDEGADTEAFF. As DNA, the CDR3 is TGCGCCAGCAGCCAAGATGAGGGGGCAGACACTGAAGCTTTCTTT. The chain links TRBV4-3 to TRBJ1-1; 7 positions agree with TRBD1. The germline gives CDR1 LGHNA, CDR2 YSLEER. Losses at the gene ends were 0 bases for V and 3 bases for J; bases not matched to a gene: 4. CDR3 length: 15 amino acids.

In its sample, this clone was seen a few times. The rearrangement joins TRBV4-3 to TRBJ2-3; D unclear. The CDR3 has 15 amino acids. From germline, CDR1 is LGHNA and CDR2 YSLEER. The germline V and J ends were trimmed by 0 bases and 1 base, with 8 bases remaining between them. CDR3 sequence: CASSQDSRGTDTQYF. The CDR3 DNA reads as TGCGCCAGCAGCCAAGATAGTAGGGGCACAGATACGCAGTATTTT.

This chain joins TRBV18 and TRBJ1-5; D remains unclear. CDR3 length: 15 amino acids. V gave up 3 bases and J gave up 0 bases, with 9 bases separating them. Germline CDR1 is KGHSH and CDR2 is LQKENI. The CDR3 DNA follows: TGTGCCAGCTCACCCAAGGGCGATAGCAATCAGCCCCAGCATTTT. Its translation is CASSPKGDSNQPQHF.

The sample holds a few counts of this clone. The rearrangement uses TRBV27 and TRBJ2-7, with 7 bases identical to TRBD1. Germline loops: CDR1 MNHEY, CDR2 SMNVEV (reference sequence). The CDR3 consists of 15 residues. V trimming: 3 bases; J trimming: 6 bases; junction bases outside the gene matches: 11. The CDR3 region is CASSFYRGLGGEQYF. CDR3 DNA sequence: TGTGCCAGCAGTTTCTACAGGGGATTGGGTGGCGAGCAGTACTTC.

J is TRBJ1-2 and V is TRBV4-3, with D uncertain. Trimming cost V 0 bases and J 4 bases, with 6 bases left between them. CDR3 length: 13 residues. Germline V gene lookup returns CDR1 LGHNA and CDR2 YSLEER. The CDR3 nucleotides are TGCGCCAGCAGCCAAGACAGGCGCTATGGCTACACCTTC. Amino acid sequence: CASSQDRRYGYTF.

The chain recombines TRBV9 with TRBJ2-5; no clear D gene. The germline gives CDR1 SGDLS, CDR2 YYNGEE. This CDR3 is built from 13 residues. The V end lost 0 bases, the J end lost 7 bases, and 10 bases lay between the germline ends. The CDR3, as DNA: TGTGCCAGCAGCGTAGCTCCCACGGGGACCCAGTACTTC. Translated: CASSVAPTGTQYF.

This clone came up a few times. V is TRBV7-8 and J is TRBJ2-3, with a weak D call TRBD1 (6 bases). The germline V gene encodes CDR1 SGHVS and CDR2 FQNEAQ. Trimming removed 2 bases at V and 6 bases at J, with 18 bases between. The CDR3 is 16 residues long. As DNA, the CDR3 is TGTGCCAGCAGCTTAAGGGACATCCTGGCTCGCGATACGCAGTATTTT. It is translated as CASSLRDILARDTQYF. Full variable domain (outside the CDR3, taken from reference TRBV7-8 and TRBJ2-3): GAGVSQSPRYKVAKRGQDVALRCDPISGHVSLFWYQQALGQGPEFLTYFQNEAQLDKSGLPSDRFFAERPEGSVSTLKIQRTQQEDSAVYLCASSLRDILARDTQYFGPGTRLTVL.

This clone was seen more than once but under ten times. The V and J genes are TRBV11-2 and TRBJ2-3; D is unclear. This CDR3 contains 13 residues. The ends were cut back, 7 bases at V and 4 bases at J, with 12 bases in the middle. Germline CDR1 reads SGHAT; CDR2 reads FQNNGV. The CDR3 nucleotides are TGTGCCAGCACCCACCCCCTGGCAGATACGCAGTATTTT. Protein sequence: CASTHPLADTQYF.

J is TRBJ2-3 and V is TRBV7-2; unclear D gene. Trimming took 4 bases from V and 3 from J, leaving 8 bases between them. This CDR3 has 13 residues. Per the germline V gene, CDR1 is SGHTA and CDR2 is FQGNSA. CDR3 in DNA: TGTGCCAGCAGCTCCGTTGGGACAGATACGCAGTATTTT. It codes for CASSSVGTDTQYF.

This clone was counted between two and nine times. The chain joins TRBV7-9 to TRBJ1-5, with 10 nucleotides matching TRBD1. CDR3 length: 15 residues. Trimming cost V 6 bases and J 2 bases; bases outside gene matches: 4. The V gene's germline CDR1 is SEHNR and CDR2 FQNEAQ (reference sequence). CDR3 amino acids: CASSSGTGGNQPQHF. The CDR3, as DNA: TGTGCCAGCAGTTCCGGGACAGGGGGCAATCAGCCCCAGCATTTT.

Only a few counts were recorded for this clone. This chain connects TRBV29-1 to TRBJ2-1, with D possibly matching TRBD1 (6 bases). The germline V and J ends were trimmed by 5 bases and 4 bases, with 9 bases remaining between them. Germline CDR1 is SQVTM and CDR2 is ANQGSEA. The CDR3 is 12 residues long. The CDR3 region is CSVKDRYNEQFF. CDR3 bases: TGCAGCGTTAAGGACAGATACAATGAGCAGTTCTTC.

This clone was detected a few times. The chain employs TRBV5-4 and TRBJ1-2; D not certain. V lost 2 bases, J lost 0 bases, and 11 bases lay in between. Germline CDR1 is SGHNT and CDR2 is YYREEE (reference sequence). The CDR3 has 15 amino acids. The CDR3 loop reads CASSFTDRTNYGYTF. CDR3 nucleotides: TGTGCCAGCAGCTTCACGGATCGGACTAACTATGGCTACACCTTC.

The rearrangement uses TRBV9 and TRBJ1-2; D call uncertain. V lost 0 bases to trimming and J lost 2 bases, with 11 bases between them. In germline, CDR1 is SGDLS, CDR2 YYNGEE. The CDR3 sequence is 15 residues long. The CDR3, as DNA: TGTGCCAGCAGCGTAGCGGCAGGATCAAACTATGGCTACACCTTC. It yields the protein CASSVAAGSNYGYTF.

The V and J genes are TRBV9 and TRBJ1-2; no reliable D call. V shed 1 base and J shed 2 bases, with 6 bases lying between them. CDR3 length: 13 amino acids. CDR1 and CDR2 from the germline V gene are SGDLS and YYNGEE. This chain's CDR3 is CASSVNGNYGYTF. The CDR3 DNA reads as TGTGCCAGCAGCGTAAATGGGAACTATGGCTACACCTTC.